These 17 T cell receptor beta chains came from one sample sequenced in a study of T cells in Graves' hyperthyroidism and ophthalmopathy. TCR beta CDR3 sequences were amplified from RNA transcripts. First-round RT-PCR targeting the TCR CDR3 was performed with the HTBI primer set. TCRdb re-derived calls from the multiplex PCR reads in MiXCR, one entry per CDR3 protein. The data hold roughly 350,000 distinct CDR3 sequences, with approximately 15% observed a single time. Sequencing was carried out using blood. Receptor source: a woman aged 30 to 39 with Graves' hyperthyroidism.

This clonotype was detected ten times or more. The rearrangement links TRBV12-3 or TRBV12-4 to TRBJ2-2, with D hard to call. The CDR3 runs 12 residues. Trimming took off 3 bases at V and 8 bases at J, with 7 bases between the two ends. Here the CDR3 DNA reads TGTGCCAGCAGTTTTTATCAGGGGGAGCTGTTTTTT. Amino acids: CASSFYQGELFF.

This clonotype came up many times. This rearrangement joins TRBV27 to TRBJ1-1; 9 bases are shared with TRBD1. Germline-derived CDR1 and CDR2 are MNHEY and SMNVEV (reference sequence). Germline trimming cut 2 bases from V and 3 bases from J; bases unmatched to any gene: 10. This CDR3 has 17 amino acids. CDR3 in DNA: TGTGCCAGCAGTTTAACTCGGTTCAGGACAGGGGACACTGAAGCTTTCTTT. Translated, it gives CASSLTRFRTGDTEAFF.

This clonotype has at least ten counts. The chain carries TRBV7-2 and TRBJ2-3, with D perhaps TRBD2 (5 bases). Germline assignment: CDR1 SGHTA and CDR2 FQGNSA. The CDR3 is 14 residues long. Trimming took off 3 bases at V and 6 bases at J, with 13 bases between the two ends. The CDR3, as DNA: TGTGCCAGCAGCTTTAACCCTAGCCCCGATACGCAGTATTTT. Translated: CASSFNPSPDTQYF.

A note on this clonotype: A much bigger clone sits one base away, suggesting this may be a read error. This CDR3 fails to terminate in the conserved phenylalanine or tryptophan, so it likely reflects a read error. The rearrangement links TRBV20-1 to TRBJ2-1; D ambiguous. The CDR3 spans 10 residues. Per the germline V gene, CDR1 is DFQATT and CDR2 is SNEGSKA (reference sequence). Trimming took off 6 bases at V and 4 bases at J, with 4 bases between the two ends. The CDR3 region is CSAKYNEQFV. The DNA of the CDR3 is TGCAGTGCCAAATACAATGAGCAGTTCGTC.

In its sample, this clonotype was seen many times. In DNA form, the CDR3 reads TGTGCCACCAGCAGAGTACCGGGAGTGAGCGAGCAGTACTTC. Translation: CATSRVPGVSEQYF. V gene TRBV15 combines with J gene TRBJ2-7, with D possibly matching TRBD2 (6 bases). V shed 1 base and J shed 6 bases, with 13 bases lying between them. CDR1 LNHNV and CDR2 YYDKDF come from the germline V gene (reference sequence). The CDR3 is made up of 14 amino acids. Using reference TRBV15 and TRBJ2-7 for the parts outside the CDR3, the full variable domain is DAMVIQNPRYQVTQFGKPVTLSCSQTLNHNVMYWYQQKSSQAPKLLFHYYDKDFNNEADTPDNFQSRRPNTSFCFLDIRSPGLGDTAMYLCATSRVPGVSEQYFGPGTRLTVT.

The genes are TRBV29-1 and TRBJ2-1, with no clear D. Germline values: CDR1 SQVTM, CDR2 ANQGSEA. The ends were cut back, 3 bases at V and 7 bases at J, with 13 bases in the middle. The CDR3 consists of 13 residues. The CDR3, as DNA: TGCAGCGTTGAGATCTCTATGGGGAATGAGCAGTTCTTC. Translated: CSVEISMGNEQFF.

This clonotype was observed many times. The chain couples TRBV28 to TRBJ1-4; 9 bases line up with TRBD1. CDR1 is MDHEN and CDR2 is SYDVKM in the germline V gene. The V gene end was trimmed by 3 bases and the J gene end by 7 bases; junction bases not matched to a gene: 9. The CDR3 has 16 amino acids. CDR3 in amino acids: CASSFGGQGFSEKLFF. In DNA, the CDR3 is TGTGCCAGCAGTTTCGGAGGACAGGGGTTTAGTGAAAAACTGTTTTTT.

The rearrangement uses TRBV15 and TRBJ2-4; no definite D call. The CDR3 covers 17 residues. Germline CDR1 is LNHNV and CDR2 is YYDKDF (reference sequence). V lost 0 bases, J lost 0 bases, and 12 bases lay in between. The CDR3 loop is CATSRDGVLIAKNIQYF. The CDR3 DNA is TGTGCCACCAGCAGAGATGGGGTACTTATAGCCAAAAACATTCAGTACTTC.

The chain employs TRBV11-2 and TRBJ2-6; 7 nucleotides agree with TRBD2. The V gene's germline CDR1 is SGHAT and CDR2 FQNNGV. CDR3 length: 19 amino acids. V lost 4 bases and J lost 0; bases outside the gene matches: 12. For the CDR3, the DNA is TGTGCCAGCAGCTCCGCCTTGGGGAGGGGATCCTCTGGGGCCAACGTCCTGACTTTC. Amino acids: CASSSALGRGSSGANVLTF.

This clonotype has ten or more counts. This chain's CDR3 is CSASWQGDGYTF. CDR3 nucleotides: TGCAGTGCTAGTTGGCAGGGGGATGGCTACACCTTC. The chain couples TRBV20-1 to TRBJ1-2; 7 positions agree with TRBD1. Germline CDR1 is DFQATT and CDR2 is SNEGSKA (reference sequence). The CDR3 extends over 12 amino acids. V lost 3 bases and J lost 6; bases outside the gene matches: 4.

This rearrangement joins TRBV28 to TRBJ2-1, with D tentatively TRBD1 (6 bases). Germline values: CDR1 MDHEN, CDR2 SYDVKM. The V and J ends lost 7 bases and 7 bases respectively, with 14 bases between them. The CDR3 is made up of 13 amino acids. The CDR3 reads CASTTDSRNEQFF. The DNA for the CDR3 is TGTGCCAGCACCACGGACAGCCGTAATGAGCAGTTCTTC.

This clonotype was seen repeatedly, ten times or more. The genes are TRBV28 and TRBJ1-2, with D possibly TRBD1 on 6 matching bases. The CDR3 extends over 16 amino acids. The ends were cut back, 4 bases at V and 3 bases at J, with 18 bases in the middle. Per germline, CDR1 MDHEN and CDR2 SYDVKM. The CDR3 DNA follows: TGTGCCAGCAGTTCTTTAGGGGGTAGAGGTGACTATGGCTACACCTTC. Translation: CASSSLGGRGDYGYTF.

Ten or more counts support this clonotype. The chain has TRBV20-1 and TRBJ1-6, with D possibly TRBD1 on 5 matching bases. The CDR3 is made up of 13 amino acids. V was shortened by 6 bases and J by 10 bases, with 16 bases between the two germline ends. Looked up from germline, CDR1 is DFQATT and CDR2 is SNEGSKA (reference sequence). The chain's CDR3 is CSAQGAGDSPLHF. In DNA form, the CDR3 reads TGCAGTGCCCAGGGTGCCGGGGACTCACCCCTCCACTTT.

This clonotype has ten or more counts. The V and J genes are TRBV11-2 and TRBJ2-1; 11 bases align to TRBD2. Germline CDR1 is SGHAT and CDR2 is FQNNGV. The J segment lost 7 bases and the V segment lost 0 bases, leaving 8 bases of the junction unmatched. The CDR3 totals 17 residues. The CDR3 sequence: CASSLDHGLAGGNEQFF. The CDR3 DNA reads as TGTGCCAGCAGCTTAGATCACGGTCTAGCGGGAGGAAATGAGCAGTTCTTC. Complete variable domain (other parts from reference TRBV11-2 and TRBJ2-1): EAGVAQSPRYKIIEKRQSVAFWCNPISGHATLYWYQQILGQGPKLLIQFQNNGVVDDSQLPKDRFSAERLKGVDSTLKIQPAKLEDSAVYLCASSLDHGLAGGNEQFFGPGTRLTVL.

The V call is TRBV18, the J call TRBJ2-7; 8 bases line up with TRBD2. The junction had 9 bases not matched to a gene; V was cut back by 3 bases and J by 2 bases. CDR3 length equals 16 residues. In germline, CDR1 is KGHSH, CDR2 LQKENI. CDR3 DNA sequence: TGTGCCAGCTCACCGGTGGGTCCGGGAGGGGCCTACGAGCAGTACTTC. It encodes CASSPVGPGGAYEQYF. Full variable domain (rest looked up from reference TRBV18 and TRBJ2-7): NAGVMQNPRHLVRRRGQEARLRCSPMKGHSHVYWYRQLPEEGLKFMVYLQKENIIDESGMPKERFSAEFPKEGPSILRIQQVVRGDSAAYFCASSPVGPGGAYEQYFGPGTRLTVT.

The chain is built from TRBV28 and TRBJ2-5; 9 bases agree with TRBD1. V was pared by 8 bases and J by 2 bases, with 12 bases of the junction left unmatched. The CDR3 length is 16 residues. Germline lookup yields CDR1 MDHEN and CDR2 SYDVKM. CDR3 residues: CASGHPDRGSQETQYF. The DNA for the CDR3 is TGTGCCAGCGGACACCCGGACAGGGGTAGTCAAGAGACCCAGTACTTC.

This clonotype showed up many times. The J gene is TRBJ2-2, the V gene TRBV20-1; 7 bases agree with TRBD1. The CDR3 has 13 amino acids. CDR1 is DFQATT and CDR2 is SNEGSKA in the germline V gene (reference sequence). Trimming removed 6 bases from V and 1 base from J; junction bases left unmatched: 2. The CDR3 sequence is CSARQGNTGELFF. CDR3 nucleotides: TGCAGTGCGCGACAGGGGAACACCGGGGAGCTGTTTTTT.